Following are 28 T cell receptor beta chains from one sample sequenced in a study of shared clonotypes between healthy human individuals. Selected positively for CCR7 and CD45RO-negative, naive CD8 cells excluded terminally differentiated effector memory CD45RA+ cells. Libraries were prepared by immunoSEQ multiplex PCR; TCRdb keeps only in-frame clonotypes and omits some of them. The sample has around 1.9 million clones; around 93% are singletons. The sequenced sample consisted of naive CD8+ T cells from PBMCs. Receptor source: a man aged 18 to 29 in good health. Some clones in this sample may be carry-over from other donors' samples.

The chain joins TRBV28 to TRBJ2-7; D is perhaps TRBD2 (6 bases). V lost 2 bases, J lost 4 bases, and 12 bases lay in between. Germline CDR1 MDHEN, CDR2 SYDVKM. This CDR3 comprises 14 residues. CDR3 sequence (DNA): TGTGCCAGCAGTTTAGCGGGGTCGGGGTACGAGCAGTACTTC. Translation: CASSLAGSGYEQYF.

The V gene is TRBV7-6, the J gene TRBJ2-7, with D possibly TRBD1 on 7 matching bases. The CDR3 contains 14 residues. Deletions cut 4 bases from V and 1 base from J, with 11 bases between. CDR1 SGHVS and CDR2 FNYEAQ come from the germline V gene. CDR3 loop: CASSSSGGSYEQYF. Here the CDR3 DNA reads TGTGCCAGCAGCTCATCAGGGGGGTCCTACGAGCAGTACTTC.

The rearrangement links TRBV15 to TRBJ2-5; no firm D call. The CDR3 runs to 14 residues. V dropped 1 base and J dropped 5 bases, with 11 bases sitting between them. Germline assignment: CDR1 LNHNV and CDR2 YYDKDF (reference sequence). The CDR3 reads CATSRVPPGETQYF. As DNA, the CDR3 is TGTGCCACCAGCAGAGTTCCCCCCGGGGAGACCCAGTACTTC.

This sequence joins TRBV7-9 and TRBJ2-3, with 7 bases lining up with TRBD2. The junction had 7 bases not matched to a gene; V was cut back by 5 bases and J by 2 bases. This CDR3 has 15 residues. Germline V gives CDR1 SEHNR, CDR2 FQNEAQ (reference sequence). In DNA form, the CDR3 reads TGTGCCAGCAGCCTCCTTCGGGGGGACACAGATACGCAGTATTTT. Its protein product is CASSLLRGDTDTQYF.

The CDR3 coding sequence is TGTGCCAGCAGTTTTTCTAGGGACAGGGTATGGGCCGGGGAGCTGTTTTTT. Translated: CASSFSRDRVWAGELFF. The chain has TRBV27 and TRBJ2-2; 9 bases map to TRBD1. Germline CDR1 is MNHEY and CDR2 is SMNVEV (reference sequence). The CDR3 extends over 17 amino acids. The V segment lost 3 bases and the J segment 6 bases; nucleotides outside the gene matches: 11.

This chain connects TRBV27 to TRBJ2-7; 7 bases fit TRBD2. V was clipped by 0 bases and J by 2 bases; unmatched bases: 7. CDR3 length: 16 amino acids. Germline V gene data show CDR1 as MNHEY and CDR2 as SMNVEV (reference sequence). The CDR3 loop is CASSLSMGTTTYEQYF. The CDR3 DNA is TGTGCCAGCAGTTTATCAATGGGGACTACAACCTACGAGCAGTACTTC.

This clone is a singleton in its sample. V usage is TRBV27 and J usage is TRBJ2-1; 7 bases agree with TRBD1. Trimming removed 5 bases from V and 0 bases from J; junction bases left unmatched: 4. The germline gives CDR1 MNHEY, CDR2 SMNVEV (reference sequence). This CDR3 is 15 amino acids long. CDR3 amino acids: CASSVGQTSYNEQFF. DNA of the CDR3: TGTGCCAGCAGTGTGGGACAGACCTCCTACAATGAGCAGTTCTTC.

For the CDR3, the DNA is TGTGCCAGCAGCTTCCGACCGGGGGCAAGCACAGATACGCAGTATTTT. The encoded protein is CASSFRPGASTDTQYF. V and J are TRBV11-2 and TRBJ2-3; either TRBD1 or TRBD2 may fit D (6 bases each). V was shortened by 3 bases and J by 0 bases, with 13 bases between the two germline ends. The CDR3 consists of 16 residues. Germline CDR1 and CDR2: SGHAT and FQNNGV.

The chain joins TRBV6-5 to TRBJ2-7; the D gene is possibly TRBD2 (6 bases). The CDR3 is made up of 13 amino acids. Trimming cost V 5 bases and J 0 bases, with 8 bases left between them. Germline CDR1 MNHEY, CDR2 SVGAGI. DNA of the CDR3: TGTGCCAGCAGTGGCGGGACCTCCTACGAGCAGTACTTC. This translates into CASSGGTSYEQYF.

The chain joins TRBV29-1 to TRBJ2-5, with TRBD2 identical over 15 bases. This CDR3 has 16 residues. V shed 6 bases, J shed 5 bases, and the junction held 10 bases outside the gene matches. From germline, CDR1 is SQVTM and CDR2 ANQGSEA. The CDR3 loop is CSVAGTSGRSWETQYF. Written as DNA, the CDR3 is TGCAGCGTGGCCGGGACTAGCGGGAGGAGTTGGGAGACCCAGTACTTC. Variable domain in full (rest from reference TRBV29-1 and TRBJ2-5): SAVISQKPSRDICQRGTSLTIQCQVDSQVTMMFWYRQQPGQSLTLIATANQGSEATYESGFVIDKFPISRPNLTFSTLTVSNMSPEDSSIYLCSVAGTSGRSWETQYFGPGTRLLVL.

This clone was counted only a few times. V gene TRBV7-2 combines with J gene TRBJ1-1; D gene uncertain. V was pared by 3 bases and J by 4 bases, with 3 bases between. The CDR3 runs 11 residues. Germline V lookup: CDR1 SGHTA, CDR2 FQGNSA. CDR3 DNA: TGTGCCAGCAGCTTTTCCACTGAAGCTTTCTTT. It yields the protein CASSFSTEAFF.

The rearrangement uses TRBV4-1 and TRBJ1-3; TRBD1 matches at 9 bases. J gave up 3 bases and V 5 bases, and 5 bases lay outside the gene matches. Looked up from germline, CDR1 is MGHRA and CDR2 is YSYEKL. This CDR3 contains 15 residues. CDR3 sequence reads: CASSSDRGLGNTIYF. The CDR3 bases are TGCGCCAGCAGCTCGGACAGGGGCCTTGGAAACACCATATATTTT.

The chain has TRBV29-1 and TRBJ2-7; a possible D gene is TRBD2 (7 bases). Germline-derived CDR1 and CDR2 are SQVTM and ANQGSEA. Trimming cost V 4 bases and J 4 bases, with 11 bases left between them. The CDR3 has 12 amino acids. CDR3 DNA sequence: TGCAGCGTTGTGGGAGGGGGGTACGAGCAGTACTTC. Its translation is CSVVGGGYEQYF.

This clone was observed once. As DNA, the CDR3 is TGTGCCAGCGCCAACCGACAGGGATCTGAAAAACTGTTTTTT. It specifies CASANRQGSEKLFF. This sequence joins TRBV27 and TRBJ1-4, with TRBD1 identical over 7 bases. V lost 8 bases, J lost 7 bases, and 10 bases stayed unmatched. Germline loops: CDR1 MNHEY, CDR2 SMNVEV (reference sequence). The CDR3 extends over 14 amino acids.

This chain links TRBV11-3 with TRBJ2-1; 7 bases align to TRBD1. V gave up 5 bases and J gave up 4 bases; unmatched junction bases: 8. Per germline, CDR1 SGHNT and CDR2 YENEEA. The CDR3 is 15 amino acids. This chain's CDR3 is CASSHGRGQYNEQFF. CDR3 DNA: TGTGCCAGCAGCCACGGACGGGGACAGTACAATGAGCAGTTCTTC.

In DNA, the CDR3 is TGTGCCAGCAGTCACCACGGGGGCGACGAGTGGCAGCCCCAGCATTTT. It is translated as CASSHHGGDEWQPQHF. J is TRBJ1-5 and V is TRBV6-6, with D tentatively TRBD1 (6 bases). Germline CDR1 is MNHNY and CDR2 is SVGAGI (reference sequence). V was clipped by 5 bases and J by 7 bases, with 21 bases between them. The CDR3 has 16 residues.

The rearrangement links TRBV28 to TRBJ1-4; 10 bases are a match to TRBD1. The V segment lost 4 bases and the J segment 7 bases; nucleotides outside the gene matches: 12. Germline CDR1 MDHEN, CDR2 SYDVKM. The CDR3 consists of 17 residues. In DNA form, the CDR3 reads TGTGCCAGCAGTTCCACCGGGACAGGGGATTATGGTGAAAAACTGTTTTTT. Amino acid sequence: CASSSTGTGDYGEKLFF.

The rearrangement uses TRBV29-1 and TRBJ2-2; D is unresolved. CDR1 is SQVTM and CDR2 is ANQGSEA in the germline V gene. Trimming cost V 7 bases and J 1 base, with 10 bases left between them. The CDR3 totals 13 residues. CDR3 amino acids: CSALRQNTGELFF. The CDR3 bases are TGCAGCGCCCTGAGGCAGAACACCGGGGAGCTGTTTTTT.

V usage is TRBV11-2 and J usage is TRBJ2-1; D is ambiguous. The V and J ends lost 1 base and 10 bases respectively, with 14 bases between them. The CDR3 has 14 amino acids. CDR1 is SGHAT and CDR2 is FQNNGV in the germline V gene. The CDR3 DNA sequence: TGTGCCAGCAGCTTAGCTCTAACCTGGTGGGAGCAGTTCTTC. Translated: CASSLALTWWEQFF.

This chain connects TRBV6-5 to TRBJ1-2, with D uncertain. Trimming removed 6 bases from V and 5 bases from J, with 16 bases in between. This CDR3 comprises 14 residues. Germline assignment: CDR1 MNHEY and CDR2 SVGAGI. DNA of the CDR3: TGTGCCAGCAGCCCAGGACCCTTTGGATATGGCTACACCTTC. Translation gives CASSPGPFGYGYTF.

The chain employs TRBV29-1 and TRBJ2-2; 7 bases are a match to TRBD2. The CDR3 is 16 residues long. Germline values: CDR1 SQVTM, CDR2 ANQGSEA. Losses at the gene ends were 4 bases for V and 4 bases for J; bases not matched to a gene: 12. CDR3 sequence (DNA): TGCAGCGTTGGGGGATGGGCGGGAGAAAGCACCGGGGAGCTGTTTTTT. Translation: CSVGGWAGESTGELFF.

The rearrangement uses TRBV19 and TRBJ2-5, with D perhaps given as TRBD1 or TRBD2 (5 bases each). CDR1 LNHDA and CDR2 SQIVND come from the germline V gene (reference sequence). CDR3 length: 16 residues. V was clipped by 3 bases and J by 4 bases, with 18 bases between them. The CDR3, as DNA: TGTGCCAGTAGTATGAGGGACGGAGTGTTCTCAGAGACCCAGTACTTC. Its protein product is CASSMRDGVFSETQYF.

The chain joins TRBV11-2 to TRBJ2-1; D may be TRBD2 (6 bases). Germline V gives CDR1 SGHAT, CDR2 FQNNGV. The CDR3 spans 15 residues. V lost 1 base and J lost 8, with 15 bases in between. The CDR3 DNA is TGTGCCAGCAGCTTAGGGCCGAGGGTAGCGGATGAGCAGTTCTTC. Translating gives CASSLGPRVADEQFF.

V and J are TRBV7-8 and TRBJ2-7; 7 positions match TRBD2. Germline CDR1 SGHVS, CDR2 FQNEAQ. J gave up 1 base and V 0 bases, and 6 bases lay outside the gene matches. The CDR3 runs to 16 residues. CDR3 in amino acids: CASSLAAGRISYEQYF. CDR3 bases: TGTGCCAGCAGCTTAGCGGCCGGGAGGATTTCCTACGAGCAGTACTTC.

The table lists this clone with a count of one. CDR3 sequence reads: CASSLRRHTSVSTDTQYF. The CDR3 region has the DNA TGTGCCAGCAGTCTCAGACGCCATACTAGCGTGAGCACAGATACGCAGTATTTT. V and J are TRBV28 and TRBJ2-3, with 7 nucleotides matching TRBD2. The CDR3 spans 18 residues. CDR1 is MDHEN, CDR2 SYDVKM, per germline. With V trimmed by 5 bases and J by 0 bases, 14 bases remained unmatched.

This clone was counted a single time. This sequence joins TRBV15 and TRBJ2-7, with 8 positions matching TRBD1. CDR1 is LNHNV, CDR2 YYDKDF, per germline (reference sequence). The V and J ends lost 3 bases and 5 bases, in that order; junction bases with no gene match: 6. The CDR3 covers 14 residues. The CDR3: CATSRGTGIDEQYF. In nucleotides, the CDR3 is TGTGCCACCAGCAGGGGGACAGGAATCGACGAGCAGTACTTC.

The rearrangement links TRBV5-1 to TRBJ1-1; unclear D gene. V was cut by 2 bases and J by 5 bases, with 13 bases left in between. Germline CDR1 reads SGHRS; CDR2 reads YFSETQ. There are 14 residues in the CDR3. CDR3 DNA sequence: TGCGCCAGCAGCTTTCCGGGGTCCGGGACTGAAGCTTTCTTT. Protein: CASSFPGSGTEAFF. Filled out from reference TRBV5-1 and TRBJ1-1, the complete variable domain reads KAGVTQTPRYLIKTRGQQVTLSCSPISGHRSVSWYQQTPGQGLQFLFEYFSETQRNKGNFPGRFSGRQFSNSRSEMNVSTLELGDSALYLCASSFPGSGTEAFFGQGTRLTVV.

The gene calls are TRBV18 and TRBJ1-4; D unresolved. V was clipped by 6 bases and J by 12 bases, with 8 bases between them. Germline CDR1 and CDR2: KGHSH and LQKENI. CDR3 length: 10 amino acids. The CDR3 reads CASSTTQLFF. Here the CDR3 DNA reads TGTGCCAGCTCCACTACCCAACTGTTTTTT.